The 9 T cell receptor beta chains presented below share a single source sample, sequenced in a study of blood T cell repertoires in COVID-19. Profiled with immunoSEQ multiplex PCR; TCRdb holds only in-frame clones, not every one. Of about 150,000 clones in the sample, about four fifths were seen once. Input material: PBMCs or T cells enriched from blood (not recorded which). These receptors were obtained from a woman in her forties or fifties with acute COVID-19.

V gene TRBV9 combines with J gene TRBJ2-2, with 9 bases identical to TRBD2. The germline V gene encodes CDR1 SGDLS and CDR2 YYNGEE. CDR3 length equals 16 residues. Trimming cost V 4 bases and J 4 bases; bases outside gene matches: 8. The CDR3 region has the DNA TGTGCCAGCAGCACTCGACTAGCGGAACCCACCGGGGAGCTGTTTTTT. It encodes CASSTRLAEPTGELFF.

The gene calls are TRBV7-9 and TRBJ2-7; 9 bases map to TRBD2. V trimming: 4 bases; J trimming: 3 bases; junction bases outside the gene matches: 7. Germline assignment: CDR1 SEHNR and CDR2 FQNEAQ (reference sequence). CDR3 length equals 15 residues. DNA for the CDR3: TGTGCCAGCAGCTCCCAGACTAGCGGATACTACGAGCAGTACTTC. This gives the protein CASSSQTSGYYEQYF.

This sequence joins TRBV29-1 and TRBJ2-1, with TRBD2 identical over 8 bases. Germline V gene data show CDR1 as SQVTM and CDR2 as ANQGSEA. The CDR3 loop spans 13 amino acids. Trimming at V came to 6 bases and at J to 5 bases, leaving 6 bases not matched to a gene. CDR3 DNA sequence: TGCAGCGTCGAGTGGCGGGGGGACAATGAGCAGTTCTTC. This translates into CSVEWRGDNEQFF.

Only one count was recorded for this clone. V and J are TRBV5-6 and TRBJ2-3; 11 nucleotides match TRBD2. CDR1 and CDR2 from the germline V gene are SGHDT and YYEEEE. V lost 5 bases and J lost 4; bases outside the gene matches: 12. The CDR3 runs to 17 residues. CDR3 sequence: CASRQRIGLAGADTQYF. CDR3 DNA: TGTGCCAGCAGGCAAAGGATTGGACTAGCGGGCGCAGATACGCAGTATTTT. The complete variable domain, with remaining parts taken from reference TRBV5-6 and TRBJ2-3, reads DAGVTQSPTHLIKTRGQQVTLRCSPKSGHDTVSWYQQALGQGPQFIFQYYEEEERQRGNFPDRFSGHQFPNYSSELNVNALLLGDSALYLCASRQRIGLAGADTQYFGPGTRLTVL.

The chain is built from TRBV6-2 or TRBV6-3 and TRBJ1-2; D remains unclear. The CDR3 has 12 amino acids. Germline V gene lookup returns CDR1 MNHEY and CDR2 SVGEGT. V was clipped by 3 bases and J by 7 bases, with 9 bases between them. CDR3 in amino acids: CASSYSVGGYTF. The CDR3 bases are TGTGCCAGCAGTTATAGCGTGGGTGGCTACACCTTC.

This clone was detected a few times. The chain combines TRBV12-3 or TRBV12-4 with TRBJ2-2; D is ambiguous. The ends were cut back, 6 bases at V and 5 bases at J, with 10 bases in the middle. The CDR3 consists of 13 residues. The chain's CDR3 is CASRVIRTGELFF. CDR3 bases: TGTGCCAGCAGGGTAATCAGGACCGGGGAGCTGTTTTTT.

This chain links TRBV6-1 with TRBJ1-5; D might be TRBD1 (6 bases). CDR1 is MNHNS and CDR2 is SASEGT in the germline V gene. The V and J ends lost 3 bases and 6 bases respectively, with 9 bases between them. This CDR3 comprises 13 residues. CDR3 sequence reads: CASSDNRAQPQHF. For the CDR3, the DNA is TGTGCCAGCAGTGACAACAGGGCTCAGCCCCAGCATTTT.

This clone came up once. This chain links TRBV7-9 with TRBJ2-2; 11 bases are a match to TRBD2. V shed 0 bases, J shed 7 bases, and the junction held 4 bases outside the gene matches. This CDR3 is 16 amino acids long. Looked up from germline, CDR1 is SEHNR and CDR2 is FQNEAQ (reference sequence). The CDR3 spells CASSLASGRAGGELFF. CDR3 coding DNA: TGTGCCAGCAGCTTAGCTAGCGGGAGGGCCGGCGGGGAGCTGTTTTTT.

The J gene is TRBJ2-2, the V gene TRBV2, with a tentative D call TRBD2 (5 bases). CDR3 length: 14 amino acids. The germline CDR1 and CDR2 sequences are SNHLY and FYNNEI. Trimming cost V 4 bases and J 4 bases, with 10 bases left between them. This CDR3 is CASSGGQFTGELFF. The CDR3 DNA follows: TGTGCCAGCAGTGGCGGGCAGTTCACCGGGGAGCTGTTTTTT.